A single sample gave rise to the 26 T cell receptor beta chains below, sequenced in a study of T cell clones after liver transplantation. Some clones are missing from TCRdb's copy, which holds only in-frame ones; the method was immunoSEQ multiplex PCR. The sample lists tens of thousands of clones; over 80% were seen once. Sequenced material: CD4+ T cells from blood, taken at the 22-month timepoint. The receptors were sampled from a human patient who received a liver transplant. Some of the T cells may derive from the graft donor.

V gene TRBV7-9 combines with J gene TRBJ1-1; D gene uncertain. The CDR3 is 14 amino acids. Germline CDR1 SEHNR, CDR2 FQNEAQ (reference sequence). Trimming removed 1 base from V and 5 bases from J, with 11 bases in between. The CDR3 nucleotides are TGTGCCAGCAGCTTAGAGGGAGTGGGGACTGAAGCTTTCTTT. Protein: CASSLEGVGTEAFF.

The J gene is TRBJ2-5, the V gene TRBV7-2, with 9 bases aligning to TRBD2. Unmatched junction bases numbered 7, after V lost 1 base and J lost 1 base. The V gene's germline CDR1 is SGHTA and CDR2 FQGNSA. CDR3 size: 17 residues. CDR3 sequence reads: CASSLVRLAGIQETQYF. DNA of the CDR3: TGTGCCAGCAGCTTAGTCCGGCTAGCGGGAATCCAAGAGACCCAGTACTTC.

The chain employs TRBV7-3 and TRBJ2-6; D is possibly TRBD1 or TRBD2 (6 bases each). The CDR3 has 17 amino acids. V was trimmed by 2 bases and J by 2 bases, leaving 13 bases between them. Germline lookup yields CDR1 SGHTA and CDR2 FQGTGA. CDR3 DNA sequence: TGTGCCAGCAGCTTATGGGGGGCGAAGACTGGGGCCAACGTCCTGACTTTC. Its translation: CASSLWGAKTGANVLTF.

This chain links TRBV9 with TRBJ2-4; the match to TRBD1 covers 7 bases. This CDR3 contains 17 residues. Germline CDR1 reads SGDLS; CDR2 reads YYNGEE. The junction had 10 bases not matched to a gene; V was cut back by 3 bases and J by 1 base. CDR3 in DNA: TGTGCCAGCAGCGCCAGGGACAGCCTGGGGGCCAAAAACATTCAGTACTTC. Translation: CASSARDSLGAKNIQYF. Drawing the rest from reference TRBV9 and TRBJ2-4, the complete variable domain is DSGVTQTPKHLITATGQRVTLRCSPRSGDLSVYWYQQSLDQGLQFLIQYYNGEERAKGNILERFSAQQFPDLHSELNLSSLELGDSALYFCASSARDSLGAKNIQYFGAGTRLSVL.

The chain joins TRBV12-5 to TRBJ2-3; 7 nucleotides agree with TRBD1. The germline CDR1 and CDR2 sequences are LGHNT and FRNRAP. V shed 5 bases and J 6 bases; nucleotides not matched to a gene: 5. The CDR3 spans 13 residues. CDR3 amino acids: CASGRQGLDTQYF. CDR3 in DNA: TGTGCTAGTGGTAGACAGGGTTTGGATACGCAGTATTTT.

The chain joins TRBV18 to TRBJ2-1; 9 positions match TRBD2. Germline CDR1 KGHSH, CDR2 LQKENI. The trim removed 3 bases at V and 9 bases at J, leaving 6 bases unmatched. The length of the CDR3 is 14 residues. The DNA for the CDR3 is TGTGCCAGCTCACCGCAGCGGGAGGCTGGTGAGCAGTTCTTC. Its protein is CASSPQREAGEQFF. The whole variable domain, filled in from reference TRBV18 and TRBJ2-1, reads NAGVMQNPRHLVRRRGQEARLRCSPMKGHSHVYWYRQLPEEGLKFMVYLQKENIIDESGMPKERFSAEFPKEGPSILRIQQVVRGDSAAYFCASSPQREAGEQFFGPGTRLTVL.

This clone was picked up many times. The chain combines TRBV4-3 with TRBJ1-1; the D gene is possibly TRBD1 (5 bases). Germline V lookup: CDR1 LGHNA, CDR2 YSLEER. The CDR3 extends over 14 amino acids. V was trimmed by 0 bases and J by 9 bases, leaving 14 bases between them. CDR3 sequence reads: CASSQDRDRGKAFF. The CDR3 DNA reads TGCGCCAGCAGCCAAGATCGTGACCGGGGGAAAGCTTTCTTT.

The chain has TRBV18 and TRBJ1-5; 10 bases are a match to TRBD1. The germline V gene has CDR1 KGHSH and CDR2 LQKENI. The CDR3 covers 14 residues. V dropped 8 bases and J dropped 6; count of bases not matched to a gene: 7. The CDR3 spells CASTWTGGGQPQHF. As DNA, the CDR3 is TGTGCCAGCACTTGGACAGGGGGAGGTCAGCCCCAGCATTTT. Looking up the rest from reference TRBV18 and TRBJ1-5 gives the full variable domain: NAGVMQNPRHLVRRRGQEARLRCSPMKGHSHVYWYRQLPEEGLKFMVYLQKENIIDESGMPKERFSAEFPKEGPSILRIQQVVRGDSAAYFCASTWTGGGQPQHFGDGTRLSIL.

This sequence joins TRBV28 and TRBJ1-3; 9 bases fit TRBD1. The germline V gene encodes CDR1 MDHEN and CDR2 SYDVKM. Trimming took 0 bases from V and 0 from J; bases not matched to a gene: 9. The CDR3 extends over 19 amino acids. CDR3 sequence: CASSLWGTGTSGSGNTIYF. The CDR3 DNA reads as TGTGCCAGCAGTTTATGGGGGACAGGGACGTCAGGCTCTGGAAACACCATATATTTT.

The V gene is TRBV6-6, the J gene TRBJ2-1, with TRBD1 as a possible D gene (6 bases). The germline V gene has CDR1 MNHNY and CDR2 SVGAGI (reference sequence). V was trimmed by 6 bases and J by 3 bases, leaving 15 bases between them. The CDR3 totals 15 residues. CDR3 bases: TGTGCCAGCAGAGCCCAGGGGTTCCTCTACAATGAGCAGTTCTTC. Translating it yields CASRAQGFLYNEQFF.

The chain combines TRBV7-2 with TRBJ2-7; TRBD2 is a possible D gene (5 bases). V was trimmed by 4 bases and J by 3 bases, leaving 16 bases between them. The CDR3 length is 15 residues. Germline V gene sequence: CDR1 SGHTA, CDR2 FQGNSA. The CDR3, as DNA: TGTGCCAGCAGCTCCTCCGAGGGTTTGGGCTACGAGCAGTACTTC. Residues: CASSSSEGLGYEQYF.

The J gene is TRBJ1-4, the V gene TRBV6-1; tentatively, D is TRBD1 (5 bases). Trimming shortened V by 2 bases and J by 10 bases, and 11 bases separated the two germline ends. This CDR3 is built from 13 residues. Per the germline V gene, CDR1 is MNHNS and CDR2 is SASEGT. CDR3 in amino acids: CASSEFQGGKLFF. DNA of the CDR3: TGTGCCAGCAGTGAATTCCAGGGAGGAAAACTGTTTTTT.

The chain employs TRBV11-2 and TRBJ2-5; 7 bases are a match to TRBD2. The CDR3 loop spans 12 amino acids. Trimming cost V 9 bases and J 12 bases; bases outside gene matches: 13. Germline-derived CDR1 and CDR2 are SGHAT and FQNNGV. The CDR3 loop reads CASEVKRGTKYF. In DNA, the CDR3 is TGTGCCAGTGAAGTGAAGCGGGGCACTAAGTACTTC.

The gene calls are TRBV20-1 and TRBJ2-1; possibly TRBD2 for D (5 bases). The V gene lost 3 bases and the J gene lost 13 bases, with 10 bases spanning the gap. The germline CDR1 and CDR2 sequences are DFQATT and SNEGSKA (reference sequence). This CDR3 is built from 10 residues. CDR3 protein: CSASRGEQFF. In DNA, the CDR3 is TGCAGTGCTAGCCGGGGTGAACAGTTCTTC.

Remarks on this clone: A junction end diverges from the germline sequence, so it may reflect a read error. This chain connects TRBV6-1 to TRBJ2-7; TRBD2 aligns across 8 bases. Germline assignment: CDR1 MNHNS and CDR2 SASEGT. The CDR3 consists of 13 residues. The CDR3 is CASSELAAGGQGF. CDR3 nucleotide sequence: TGTGCCAGCAGTGAACTGGCTGCGGGGGGACAAGGCTTC.

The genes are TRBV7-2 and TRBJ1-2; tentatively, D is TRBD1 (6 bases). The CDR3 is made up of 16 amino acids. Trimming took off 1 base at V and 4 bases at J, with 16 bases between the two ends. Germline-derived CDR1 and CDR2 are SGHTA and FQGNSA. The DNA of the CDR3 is TGTGCCAGCAGCTTAGATCACGGGACACTACCCTATGGCTACACCTTC. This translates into CASSLDHGTLPYGYTF.

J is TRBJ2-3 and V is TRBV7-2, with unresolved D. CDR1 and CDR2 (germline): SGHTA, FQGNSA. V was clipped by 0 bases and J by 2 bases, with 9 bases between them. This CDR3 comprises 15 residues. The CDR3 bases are TGTGCCAGCAGCTTAGCCGGGCTAGACACAGATACGCAGTATTTT. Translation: CASSLAGLDTDTQYF.

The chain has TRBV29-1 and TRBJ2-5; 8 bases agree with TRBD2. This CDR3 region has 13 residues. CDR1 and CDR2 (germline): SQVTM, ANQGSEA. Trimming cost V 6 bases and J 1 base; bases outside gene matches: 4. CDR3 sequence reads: CSVRAGAQETQYF. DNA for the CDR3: TGCAGCGTAAGAGCGGGAGCCCAAGAGACCCAGTACTTC.

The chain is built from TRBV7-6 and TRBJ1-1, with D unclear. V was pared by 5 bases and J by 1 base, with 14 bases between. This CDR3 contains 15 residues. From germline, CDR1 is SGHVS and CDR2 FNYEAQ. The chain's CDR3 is CASSPGRTGNTEAFF. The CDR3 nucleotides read TGTGCCAGCAGCCCTGGACGGACGGGGAACACTGAAGCTTTCTTT.

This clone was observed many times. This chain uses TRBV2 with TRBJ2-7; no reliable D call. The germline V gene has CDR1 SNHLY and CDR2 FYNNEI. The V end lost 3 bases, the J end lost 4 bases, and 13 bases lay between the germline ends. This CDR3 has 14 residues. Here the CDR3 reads CASSDWDDAYEQYF. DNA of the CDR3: TGTGCCAGCAGTGATTGGGATGACGCTTACGAGCAGTACTTC. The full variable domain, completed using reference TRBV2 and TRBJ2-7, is EPEVTQTPSHQVTQMGQEVILRCVPISNHLYFYWYRQILGQKVEFLVSFYNNEISEKSEIFDDQFSVERPDGSNFTLKIRSTKLEDSAMYFCASSDWDDAYEQYFGPGTRLTVT.

CDR3 nucleotide sequence: TGCGCCAGCAGCTTGGCCACAGGGGGCGCCGGGGAGCTGTTTTTT. It codes for CASSLATGGAGELFF. The chain has TRBV5-1 and TRBJ2-2; 9 bases line up with TRBD1. The CDR3 has 15 residues. Trimming removed 0 bases from V and 6 bases from J; junction bases left unmatched: 3. Germline-derived CDR1 and CDR2 are SGHRS and YFSETQ.

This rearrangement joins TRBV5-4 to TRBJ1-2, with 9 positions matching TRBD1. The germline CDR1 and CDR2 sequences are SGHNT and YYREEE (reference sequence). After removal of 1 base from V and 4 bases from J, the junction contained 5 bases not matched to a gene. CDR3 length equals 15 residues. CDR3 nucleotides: TGTGCCAGCAGCTTGCAGGGACAGGGTGGCTATGGCTACACCTTC. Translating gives CASSLQGQGGYGYTF.

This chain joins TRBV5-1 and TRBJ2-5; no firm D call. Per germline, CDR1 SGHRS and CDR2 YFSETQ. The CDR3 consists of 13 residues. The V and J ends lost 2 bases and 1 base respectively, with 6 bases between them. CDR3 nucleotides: TGCGCCAGCAGCTTAAGGTTCCAAGAGACCCAGTACTTC. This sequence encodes CASSLRFQETQYF.

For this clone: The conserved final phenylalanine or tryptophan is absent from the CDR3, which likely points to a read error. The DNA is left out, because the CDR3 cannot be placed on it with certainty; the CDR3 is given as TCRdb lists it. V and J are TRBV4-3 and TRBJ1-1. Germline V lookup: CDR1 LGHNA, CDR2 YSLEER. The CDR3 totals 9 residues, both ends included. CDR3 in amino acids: CASSQISLS.

The CDR3: CASSSLTPGGGSGNTIYF. CDR3 nucleotide sequence: TGTGCCAGCAGCTCCCTTACCCCGGGGGGCGGGAGCGGAAACACCATATATTTT. The rearrangement joins TRBV9 to TRBJ1-3; tentatively, D is TRBD1 (6 bases). Germline-derived CDR1 and CDR2 are SGDLS and YYNGEE. Trimming stripped 4 bases from V and 4 bases from J, with 24 bases between. This CDR3 spans 18 amino acids.

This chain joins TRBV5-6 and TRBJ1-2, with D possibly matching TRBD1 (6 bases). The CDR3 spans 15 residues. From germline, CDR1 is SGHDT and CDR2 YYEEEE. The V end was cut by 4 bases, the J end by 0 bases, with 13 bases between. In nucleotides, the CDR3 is TGTGCCAGCAGCGGCCGGGACAACTCTAACTATGGCTACACCTTC. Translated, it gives CASSGRDNSNYGYTF.